This entry is about one T cell receptor beta chain. Within the sample, other DNA sequences also encode this same CDR3. This record comes from a study of blood T cell repertoires in COVID-19. About the study: Some COVID-19 samples were acute and others convalescent; all came from the United States, Italy and Spain.

Germline V lookup: CDR1 LGHDT, CDR2 YNNKEL (reference sequence). This CDR3 region has 13 residues. Deletions cut 0 bases from V and 8 bases from J, with 10 bases between. In the source study's methods: Amplifying reference gene primers gave estimates of nucleated cell counts. Repertoires were generated with immunoSEQ multiplex PCR, while TCRdb's copy carries only in-frame clones and drops some. V, J and clone size derive from that table, while D and trimming were established from the DNA sequence. The data contain 150,000 to 200,000 clones, more than 70% of them seen just once; the ten biggest clones take up approximately 3%.

The TCR originated in a man aged 55 to 70 with acute or convalescent COVID-19. Sequenced input: peripheral blood. This sequence joins TRBV3-1 (or the pseudogene TRBV3-2) and TRBJ1-2; perhaps TRBD1 as D (6 bases). In DNA form, the CDR3 reads TGTGCCAGCAGCCAAGAGGGGGCCGGAGGCTACACCTTC. Residues: CASSQEGAGGYTF.